This entry lists 7 T cell receptor beta chains sequenced from one sample in a study of beta chain features in type 1 diabetes. Expressed TCRB transcripts were sequenced because the isolated RNA had all been reverse transcribed beforehand. Using immunoSEQ multiplex PCR, the repertoire was profiled, and TCRdb retains in-frame clones only, with some absent. The sample holds 350,000 to 450,000 clones, over 12% seen once. The material sequenced was naive CD4+ T cells from blood. These receptors were obtained from a woman in her late teens or twenties in good health.

This clone has just a few counts. The chain carries TRBV6-6 and TRBJ1-1; TRBD1 is a possible D gene (5 bases). The germline CDR1 and CDR2 sequences are MNHNY and SVGAGI (reference sequence). The CDR3 extends over 14 amino acids. The V end lost 5 bases, the J end lost 4 bases, and 14 bases lay between the germline ends. Here the CDR3 DNA reads TGTGCCAGCAGTGCCGGCCAGGGTCCCACTGAAGCTTTCTTT. Translating gives CASSAGQGPTEAFF.

The chain carries TRBV29-1 and TRBJ1-1; D might be TRBD1 (5 bases). CDR3 length equals 11 residues. CDR1 and CDR2 from the germline V gene are SQVTM and ANQGSEA. Trimming took off 6 bases at V and 10 bases at J, with 15 bases between the two ends. The chain's CDR3 is CSVPRQRGAFF. Here the CDR3 DNA reads TGCAGCGTCCCAAGACAAAGGGGAGCTTTCTTT.

Points on this clone: The same CDR3 also results from other DNA sequences found in this sample. The gene calls are TRBV27 and TRBJ2-7; D perhaps matches TRBD1 (6 bases). V lost 3 bases, J lost 2 bases, and 11 bases lay in between. Germline CDR1 reads MNHEY; CDR2 reads SMNVEV (reference sequence). The CDR3 is made up of 14 amino acids. CDR3 nucleotides: TGTGCCAGCAGTTTCAGCAGGGGTCCCTACGAGCAGTACTTC. Protein product: CASSFSRGPYEQYF.

This clone has only a few counts. The J gene is TRBJ2-5, the V gene TRBV5-1, with a tentative D call TRBD2 (5 bases). The V and J ends lost 2 bases and 2 bases respectively, with 7 bases between them. The CDR3 runs 13 residues. Germline V CDR1 and CDR2: SGHRS, YFSETQ. CDR3 nucleotide sequence: TGCGCCAGCAGCTTCGGGGTGCAAGAGACCCAGTACTTC. This translates into CASSFGVQETQYF.

V usage is TRBV4-2 and J usage is TRBJ1-3, with 7 bases lining up with TRBD1. CDR1 LGHNA and CDR2 YNFKEQ come from the germline V gene. This CDR3 comprises 16 residues. Unmatched junction bases numbered 6, after V lost 4 bases and J lost 0 bases. The CDR3 here is CASSRADRVSGNTIYF. The CDR3 nucleotides read TGTGCCAGCAGCCGAGCAGACAGGGTCTCTGGAAACACCATATATTTT.

This clone was observed a few times. The V gene is TRBV27, the J gene TRBJ2-1, with TRBD2 matching over 8 bases. This CDR3 comprises 13 residues. The V and J ends lost 4 bases and 8 bases, in that order; junction bases with no gene match: 4. Germline loops: CDR1 MNHEY, CDR2 SMNVEV (reference sequence). The CDR3 DNA is TGTGCCAGCAGTTGGCTAGCGGGCGATGAGCAGTTCTTC. Protein: CASSWLAGDEQFF.

The CDR3 spells CASSPGQGAQYF. For the CDR3, the DNA is TGTGCCAGCAGTCCGGGACAGGGCGCGCAGTACTTC. The V call is TRBV6-5, the J call TRBJ2-7; 9 nucleotides line up with TRBD1. This CDR3 contains 12 residues. V shed 5 bases, J shed 9 bases, and the junction held 5 bases outside the gene matches. Germline CDR1 is MNHEY and CDR2 is SVGAGI.